A single sample is the source of the 28 T cell receptor beta chains below, sequenced in a study of technical replicates of blood from a handful of donors. Method: immunoSEQ multiplex PCR; TCRdb's copy keeps in-frame clones and lacks some. Here the sample spans roughly 59,000 clones, 70% to 90% being singletons. Sample: PBMCs. The source is a human donor in good health. Some clones in this sample may be carry-over from other donors' samples.

This clone has only one observation. Written as DNA, the CDR3 is TGTGCCAGCAGCGCCGAGCCCGGGACAGGGAACACTGAAGCTTTCTTT. Translated, it gives CASSAEPGTGNTEAFF. This chain uses TRBV9 with TRBJ1-1; 8 bases are a match to TRBD1. CDR1 is SGDLS, CDR2 YYNGEE, per germline. The CDR3 totals 16 residues. The junction had 8 bases not matched to a gene; V was cut back by 3 bases and J by 1 base.

This sequence joins TRBV4-3 and TRBJ1-2, with a weak D call TRBD1 (5 bases). V was pared by 0 bases and J by 6 bases, with 17 bases between. There are 16 residues in the CDR3. Per germline, CDR1 LGHNA and CDR2 YSLEER. CDR3 sequence (DNA): TGCGCCAGCAGCCAAGATCAAGGGGCGCCGTGGGATGGCTACACCTTC. This encodes CASSQDQGAPWDGYTF.

The gene calls are TRBV2 and TRBJ2-7, with D hard to call. Trimming removed 5 bases from V and 4 bases from J, with 6 bases in between. Germline V lookup: CDR1 SNHLY, CDR2 FYNNEI. The CDR3 loop spans 11 amino acids. The CDR3 coding sequence is TGTGCCAGCAGTAGCCTTTACGAGCAGTACTTC. This codes for CASSSLYEQYF.

As for this clone: A junction boundary mismatches the germline segment, possibly from a read error. The chain uses TRBV6-6 and TRBJ2-3; 11 bases are shared with TRBD2. In germline, CDR1 is MNHNY, CDR2 SVGAGI (reference sequence). The CDR3 spans 16 residues. The chain's CDR3 is CASSDSTSGGTDTQYF. The CDR3, as DNA: TGTGCCAGCAGTGACTCAACTAGCGGGGGAACAGATACGCAGTATTTT.

The chain joins TRBV2 to TRBJ2-5; 11 bases map to TRBD2. The CDR3 is 17 residues long. Germline CDR1 SNHLY, CDR2 FYNNEI. V shed 2 bases, J shed 9 bases, and the junction held 14 bases outside the gene matches. The CDR3 coding sequence is TGTGCCAGCAGTGAAAGTGGGGCTAGACTAGCGGGGAGGTCCCAGTACTTC. Encoded protein: CASSESGARLAGRSQYF.

The chain employs TRBV5-1 and TRBJ1-1, with D possibly TRBD1 on 5 matching bases. This CDR3 comprises 19 residues. Germline assignment: CDR1 SGHRS and CDR2 YFSETQ. The V end lost 0 bases, the J end lost 0 bases, and 21 bases lay between the germline ends. This CDR3 reads CASSLGSQLSTVMNTEAFF. CDR3 sequence (DNA): TGCGCCAGCAGCTTGGGCTCACAACTTTCGACAGTGATGAACACTGAAGCTTTCTTT.

The V and J genes are TRBV6-1 and TRBJ2-7; no firm D call. Germline V gene data show CDR1 as MNHNS and CDR2 as SASEGT. This CDR3 contains 13 residues. Trimming shortened V by 2 bases and J by 6 bases, and 11 bases separated the two germline ends. The CDR3 here is CASSELRVGEQYF. Here the CDR3 DNA reads TGTGCCAGCAGTGAACTCCGGGTGGGCGAGCAGTACTTC.

This chain's CDR3 is CASSQAFGQGVRRTDGYTF. The CDR3 DNA reads TGCGCCAGCAGCCAAGCTTTCGGACAGGGGGTAAGAAGGACGGATGGCTACACCTTC. The rearrangement joins TRBV4-3 to TRBJ1-2; the match to TRBD1 covers 10 bases. The V segment lost 1 base and the J segment 6 bases; nucleotides outside the gene matches: 17. This CDR3 has 19 residues. Germline loops: CDR1 LGHNA, CDR2 YSLEER.

This chain joins TRBV29-1 and TRBJ1-5; D may be TRBD1 (6 bases). The germline gives CDR1 SQVTM, CDR2 ANQGSEA. Trimming pared 6 bases from V and 6 bases from J, leaving 12 bases between. CDR3 length: 12 residues. The CDR3 nucleotides read TGCAGCGTGGGTACAGGGCGTCAGCCCCAGCATTTT. Residues: CSVGTGRQPQHF.

The chain has TRBV5-1 and TRBJ2-7, with D possibly matching TRBD2 (6 bases). The CDR3 is 16 residues long. V lost 0 bases to trimming and J lost 0 bases, with 13 bases between them. Germline V lookup: CDR1 SGHRS, CDR2 YFSETQ. The CDR3 region has the DNA TGCGCCAGCAGCTTGGGGGGGGTGCGACACTCCTACGAGCAGTACTTC. This encodes CASSLGGVRHSYEQYF.

The rearrangement uses TRBV4-2 and TRBJ2-5; 11 bases are a match to TRBD2. The germline CDR1 and CDR2 sequences are LGHNA and YNFKEQ. The CDR3 contains 15 residues. V trimming: 4 bases; J trimming: 6 bases; junction bases outside the gene matches: 7. The CDR3 region has the DNA TGTGCCAGCAGCCCTGATAGCGGGGGGGTGAAGACCCAGTACTTC. Its protein is CASSPDSGGVKTQYF.

This chain uses TRBV7-9 with TRBJ2-7; 8 bases are shared with TRBD1. Trimming removed 3 bases from V and 3 bases from J; junction bases left unmatched: 10. Per the germline V gene, CDR1 is SEHNR and CDR2 is FQNEAQ (reference sequence). This CDR3 has 16 amino acids. CDR3 DNA: TGTGCCAGCAGCTTTTTAACCGGGACAGGACTCTACGAGCAGTACTTC. Protein sequence: CASSFLTGTGLYEQYF.

The sample holds a few counts of this clone. The chain recombines TRBV21-1 with TRBJ2-7; the DNA was not compared with TRBD1, the D call given in the table. TRBV21-1 is annotated as a pseudogene. This CDR3 has 16 amino acids. Written as DNA, the CDR3 is TGTGCCAGCAGCAAAGATAGAGCGACAGGGGCGGACGAGCAGTACTTC. Residues: CASSKDRATGADEQYF.

This chain links TRBV6-4 with TRBJ2-1; TRBD1 matches 9 bases. The junction had 1 base not matched to a gene; V was cut back by 4 bases and J by 0 bases. The CDR3 runs 15 residues. Germline V gene data show CDR1 as MRHNA and CDR2 as SNTAGT. As DNA, the CDR3 is TGTGCCAGCAGTGGGGGACAGGGCTCCTACAATGAGCAGTTCTTC. Translated, it gives CASSGGQGSYNEQFF.

The chain carries TRBV30 and TRBJ1-3; no firm D call. CDR1 is GTSNPN and CDR2 is SVGIG in the germline V gene (reference sequence). The length of the CDR3 is 14 residues. V lost 2 bases and J 2 bases, leaving 10 bases between the germline ends. Here the CDR3 reads CAWSIEFTGNTIYF. CDR3 DNA: TGTGCCTGGAGTATTGAGTTTACTGGAAACACCATATATTTT.

The rearrangement uses TRBV10-3 and TRBJ1-2; D is unresolved. The germline V and J ends were trimmed by 3 bases and 6 bases, with 5 bases remaining between them. The CDR3 sequence is 11 residues long. Germline lookup yields CDR1 ENHRY and CDR2 SYGVKD. CDR3 sequence reads: CAISDSDGYTF. CDR3 nucleotide sequence: TGTGCCATCAGTGATTCAGATGGCTACACCTTC.

The chain has TRBV11-2 and TRBJ1-3, with 10 positions matching TRBD1. The CDR3 extends over 16 amino acids. CDR1 SGHAT and CDR2 FQNNGV come from the germline V gene. V trimming: 3 bases; J trimming: 0 bases; junction bases outside the gene matches: 2. Here the CDR3 DNA reads TGTGCCAGCAGCTTGACAGGGGGCATCTCTGGAAACACCATATATTTT. Translating it yields CASSLTGGISGNTIYF.

This clone is a singleton in its sample. The rearrangement links TRBV4-1 to TRBJ2-2, with a tentative D call TRBD2 (6 bases). Germline CDR1 MGHRA, CDR2 YSYEKL. The CDR3 contains 18 residues. V dropped 0 bases and J dropped 1 base, with 15 bases sitting between them. The CDR3 DNA reads as TGCGCCAGCAGCCAAGACTCCCCCTCTAGCGTGAACACCGGGGAGCTGTTTTTT. Protein product: CASSQDSPSSVNTGELFF.

This chain joins TRBV2 and TRBJ2-7; D is perhaps TRBD2 (6 bases). Trimming removed 7 bases at V and 4 bases at J, with 14 bases between. This CDR3 is built from 13 residues. Germline CDR1 reads SNHLY; CDR2 reads FYNNEI. CDR3 sequence: CASTMAGRYEQYF. CDR3 nucleotides: TGTGCCAGCACCATGGCGGGAAGGTACGAGCAGTACTTC.

There are a few counts of this clone. The chain is built from TRBV7-9 and TRBJ2-5; D is unclear. Germline CDR1 and CDR2: SEHNR and FQNEAQ (reference sequence). V was cut by 3 bases and J by 4 bases, with 6 bases left in between. The CDR3 length is 12 residues. CDR3 sequence (DNA): TGTGCCAGCAGCTTGTCGGGAGAGACCCAGTACTTC. Translated: CASSLSGETQYF.

DNA of the CDR3: TGTGCCAGCAGCTTCGTTGAGACCCAGTACTTC. It yields the protein CASSFVETQYF. V usage is TRBV11-3 and J usage is TRBJ2-5; D unclear. This CDR3 is built from 11 residues. Trimming pared 3 bases from V and 5 bases from J, leaving 4 bases between. The germline V gene encodes CDR1 SGHNT and CDR2 YENEEA.

The chain carries TRBV9 and TRBJ2-1, with D unclear. CDR3 size: 14 residues. Germline V gene lookup returns CDR1 SGDLS and CDR2 YYNGEE. V shed 3 bases and J shed 2 bases, with 9 bases lying between them. The CDR3 region has the DNA TGTGCCAGCAGCGGCAGAGGTCCCTACAATGAGCAGTTCTTC. This translates into CASSGRGPYNEQFF.

This clone was observed once. This sequence joins TRBV6-5 and TRBJ1-2; tentative D call: TRBD1 (6 bases). V was pared by 2 bases and J by 8 bases, with 6 bases between. Germline V gene lookup returns CDR1 MNHEY and CDR2 SVGAGI. The length of the CDR3 is 11 residues. CDR3 nucleotide sequence: TGTGCCAGCAGTTACCAGGGGGGCTACACCTTC. Its translation is CASSYQGGYTF.

The rearrangement uses TRBV6-4 and TRBJ2-7; D might be TRBD2 (6 bases). Trimming took off 7 bases at V and 7 bases at J, with 17 bases between the two ends. Germline CDR1 and CDR2: MRHNA and SNTAGT. CDR3 length: 13 amino acids. CDR3 sequence: CASTPAGREEQYF. DNA for the CDR3: TGTGCCAGCACCCCCGCCGGGCGGGAAGAGCAGTACTTC.

The chain couples TRBV6-5 to TRBJ2-2, with 7 bases lining up with TRBD2. The CDR3 consists of 15 residues. CDR1 is MNHEY and CDR2 is SVGAGI in the germline V gene. V was clipped by 2 bases and J by 6 bases; unmatched bases: 6. CDR3 DNA sequence: TGTGCCAGCAGTTACGCGGCGGGAGACGCCGGGGAGCTGTTTTTT. The encoded protein is CASSYAAGDAGELFF.

The rearrangement uses TRBV19 and TRBJ2-1; tentative D call: TRBD2 (6 bases). The CDR3 extends over 15 amino acids. CDR1 is LNHDA and CDR2 is SQIVND in the germline V gene (reference sequence). Trimming pared 2 bases from V and 3 bases from J, leaving 11 bases between. The CDR3 sequence: CASSILLANYNEQFF. As DNA, the CDR3 is TGTGCCAGTAGTATATTGCTAGCGAACTACAATGAGCAGTTCTTC.

About this clone itself: The identical CDR3 is also encoded by other nucleotide sequences in the sample. This sequence joins TRBV20-1 and TRBJ2-7, with D possibly TRBD1 on 6 matching bases. Germline assignment: CDR1 DFQATT and CDR2 SNEGSKA (reference sequence). Trimming stripped 6 bases from V and 3 bases from J, with 9 bases between. This CDR3 region has 11 residues. DNA of the CDR3: TGCAGTGCCCCGGACAGCTACGAGCAGTACTTC. This encodes CSAPDSYEQYF.

This clone was seen only a few times. This chain links TRBV5-8 with TRBJ2-7; a possible D gene is TRBD1 (6 bases). The V gene lost 0 bases and the J gene lost 6 bases, with 10 bases spanning the gap. Germline CDR1 is SGHTS and CDR2 is YDEGEE. This CDR3 comprises 13 residues. The chain's CDR3 is CASSLAPGAEQYF. In DNA form, the CDR3 reads TGTGCCAGCAGCTTGGCCCCAGGGGCCGAGCAGTACTTC.